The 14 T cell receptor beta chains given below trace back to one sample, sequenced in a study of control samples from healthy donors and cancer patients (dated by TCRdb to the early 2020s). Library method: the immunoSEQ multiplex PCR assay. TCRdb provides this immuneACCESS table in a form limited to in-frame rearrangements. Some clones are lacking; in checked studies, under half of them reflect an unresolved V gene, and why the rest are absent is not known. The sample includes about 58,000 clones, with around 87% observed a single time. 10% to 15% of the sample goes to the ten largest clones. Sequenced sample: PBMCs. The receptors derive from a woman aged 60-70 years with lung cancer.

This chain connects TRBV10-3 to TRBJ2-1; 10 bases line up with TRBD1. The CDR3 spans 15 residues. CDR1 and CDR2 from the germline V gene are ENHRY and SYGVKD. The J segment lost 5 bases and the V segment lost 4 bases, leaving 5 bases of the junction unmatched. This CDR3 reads CAISGGQGLNNEQFF. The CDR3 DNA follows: TGTGCCATCAGTGGGGGACAGGGGCTGAACAATGAGCAGTTCTTC.

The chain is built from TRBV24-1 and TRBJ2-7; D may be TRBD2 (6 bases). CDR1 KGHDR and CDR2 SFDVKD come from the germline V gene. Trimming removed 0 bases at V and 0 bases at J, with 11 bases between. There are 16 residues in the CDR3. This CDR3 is CATSDLEIGGSYEQYF. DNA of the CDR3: TGTGCCACCAGTGATTTGGAGATCGGGGGCTCCTACGAGCAGTACTTC.

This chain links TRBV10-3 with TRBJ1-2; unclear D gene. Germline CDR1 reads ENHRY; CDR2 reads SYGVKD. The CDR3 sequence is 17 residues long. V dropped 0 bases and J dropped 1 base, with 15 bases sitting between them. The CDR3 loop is CAISESMADPFNYGYTF. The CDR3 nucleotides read TGTGCCATCAGTGAGTCGATGGCGGACCCTTTTAACTATGGCTACACCTTC.

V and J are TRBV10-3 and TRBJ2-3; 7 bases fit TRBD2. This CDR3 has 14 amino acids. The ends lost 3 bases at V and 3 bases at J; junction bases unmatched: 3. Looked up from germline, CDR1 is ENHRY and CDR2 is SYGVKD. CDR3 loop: CAISESSGTDTQYF. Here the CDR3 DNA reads TGTGCCATCAGTGAATCTAGCGGTACAGATACGCAGTATTTT.

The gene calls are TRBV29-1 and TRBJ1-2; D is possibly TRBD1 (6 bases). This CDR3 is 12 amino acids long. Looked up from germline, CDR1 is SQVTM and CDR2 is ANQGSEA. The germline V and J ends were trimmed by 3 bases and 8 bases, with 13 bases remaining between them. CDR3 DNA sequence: TGCAGCGTTGAGGAGGCAGGGGTCGGCTACACCTTC. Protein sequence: CSVEEAGVGYTF.

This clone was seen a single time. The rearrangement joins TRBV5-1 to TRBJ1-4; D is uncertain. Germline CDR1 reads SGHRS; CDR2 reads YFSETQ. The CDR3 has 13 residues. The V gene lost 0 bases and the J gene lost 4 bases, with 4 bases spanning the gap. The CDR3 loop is CASSLEVNEKLFF. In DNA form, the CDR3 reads TGCGCCAGCAGCTTGGAAGTTAATGAAAAACTGTTTTTT.

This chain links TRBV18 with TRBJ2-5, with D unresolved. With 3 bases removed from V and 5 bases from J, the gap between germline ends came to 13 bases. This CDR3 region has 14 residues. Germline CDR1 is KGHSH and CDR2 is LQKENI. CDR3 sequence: CASSPSFSRETQYF. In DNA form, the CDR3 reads TGTGCCAGCTCACCGTCCTTTTCCCGGGAGACCCAGTACTTC.

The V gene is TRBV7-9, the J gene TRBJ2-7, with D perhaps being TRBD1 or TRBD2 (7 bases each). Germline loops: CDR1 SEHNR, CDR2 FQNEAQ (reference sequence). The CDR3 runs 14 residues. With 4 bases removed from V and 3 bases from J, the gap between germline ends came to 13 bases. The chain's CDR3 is CASSSQGGSYEQYF. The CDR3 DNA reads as TGTGCCAGCAGCTCCCAGGGGGGGAGCTACGAGCAGTACTTC.

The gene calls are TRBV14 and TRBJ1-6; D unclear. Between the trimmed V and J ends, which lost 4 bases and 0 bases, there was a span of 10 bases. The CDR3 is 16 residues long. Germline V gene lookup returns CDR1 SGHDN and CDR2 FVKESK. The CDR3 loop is CASSLGGSSYNSPLHF. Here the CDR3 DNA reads TGTGCCAGCAGCCTCGGAGGAAGCTCCTATAATTCACCCCTCCACTTT.

The CDR3: CASSPGWGQYF. Here the CDR3 DNA reads TGTGCCAGCAGCCCAGGGTGGGGGCAGTACTTC. The rearrangement uses TRBV6-5 and TRBJ2-7; the D gene is possibly TRBD1 (5 bases). CDR3 length: 11 amino acids. Trimming stripped 6 bases from V and 9 bases from J, with 12 bases between. The germline V gene has CDR1 MNHEY and CDR2 SVGAGI.

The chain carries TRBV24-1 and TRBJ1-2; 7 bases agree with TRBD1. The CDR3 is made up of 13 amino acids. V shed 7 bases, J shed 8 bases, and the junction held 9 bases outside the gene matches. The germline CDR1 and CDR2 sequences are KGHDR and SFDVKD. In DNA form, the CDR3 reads TGTGCCACCAGCGAGGCGACAGGGCGGGGCTACACCTTC. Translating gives CATSEATGRGYTF.

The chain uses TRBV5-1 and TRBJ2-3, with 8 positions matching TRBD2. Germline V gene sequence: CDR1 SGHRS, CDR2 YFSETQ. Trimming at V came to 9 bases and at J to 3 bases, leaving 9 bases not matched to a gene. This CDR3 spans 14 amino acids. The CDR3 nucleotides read TGCGCCACCAAGCAGGAGCGGGAGACAGATACGCAGTATTTT. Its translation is CATKQERETDTQYF.

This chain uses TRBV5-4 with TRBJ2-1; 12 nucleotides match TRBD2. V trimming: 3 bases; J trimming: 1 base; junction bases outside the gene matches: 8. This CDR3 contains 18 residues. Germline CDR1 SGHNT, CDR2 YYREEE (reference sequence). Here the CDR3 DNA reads TGTGCCAGCAGCTCTGGGGGCCTAGCGGGAGGGTCCTACAATGAGCAGTTCTTC. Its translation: CASSSGGLAGGSYNEQFF.

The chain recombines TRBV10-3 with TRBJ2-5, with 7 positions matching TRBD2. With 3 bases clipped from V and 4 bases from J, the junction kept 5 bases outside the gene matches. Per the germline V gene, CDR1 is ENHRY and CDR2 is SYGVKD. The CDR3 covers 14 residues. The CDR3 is CAISEDTGGETQYF. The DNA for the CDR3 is TGTGCCATCAGTGAAGACACGGGAGGAGAGACCCAGTACTTC.